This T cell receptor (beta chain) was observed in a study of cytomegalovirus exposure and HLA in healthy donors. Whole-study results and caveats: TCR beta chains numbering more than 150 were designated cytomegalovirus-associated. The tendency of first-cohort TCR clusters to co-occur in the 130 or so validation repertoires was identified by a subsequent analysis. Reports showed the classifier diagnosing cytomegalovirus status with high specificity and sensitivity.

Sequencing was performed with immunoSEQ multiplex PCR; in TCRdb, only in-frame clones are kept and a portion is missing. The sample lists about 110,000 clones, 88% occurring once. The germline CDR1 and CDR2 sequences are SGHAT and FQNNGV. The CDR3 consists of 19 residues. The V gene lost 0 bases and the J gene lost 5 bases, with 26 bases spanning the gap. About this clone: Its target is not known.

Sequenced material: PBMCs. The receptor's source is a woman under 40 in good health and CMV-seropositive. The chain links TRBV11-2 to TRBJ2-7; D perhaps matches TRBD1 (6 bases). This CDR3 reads CASSLEWDQGFPGFHEQYF. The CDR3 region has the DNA TGTGCCAGCAGCTTAGAATGGGACCAGGGGTTCCCAGGGTTCCACGAGCAGTACTTC. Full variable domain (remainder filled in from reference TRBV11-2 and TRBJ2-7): EAGVAQSPRYKIIEKRQSVAFWCNPISGHATLYWYQQILGQGPKLLIQFQNNGVVDDSQLPKDRFSAERLKGVDSTLKIQPAKLEDSAVYLCASSLEWDQGFPGFHEQYFGPGTRLTVT.